This TCR beta chain was documented in a study of T cell changes during pregnancy in multiple sclerosis. Germline values: CDR1 MNHEY, CDR2 SVGAGI. V was trimmed by 2 bases and J by 5 bases, leaving 10 bases between them. The CDR3 is 14 residues long. The repertoire was sequenced with immunoSEQ multiplex PCR; TCRdb's copy has only in-frame clones and lacks some. Seen here are about 40,000 clones, approximately 94% observed once, and the top ten hold over 1.5%. Sequences were derived from peripheral blood, sampled in the third trimester of pregnancy. This clonotype was sampled from a female donor with multiple sclerosis, enrolled in a pregnancy study. This rearrangement joins TRBV6-5 to TRBJ2-1, with no clear D. The CDR3, as DNA: TGTGCCAGCAGTTACGGGCAGTTCCACAATGAGCAGTTCTTC. As protein: CASSYGQFHNEQFF.